The clone carrying this T cell receptor beta chain was detected only a few times. Its specificity is not known. PCR used 60 Vbeta primers and 13 Jbeta primers. The table came from immunoSEQ multiplex PCR; TCRdb's copy has only in-frame clones and leaves some out. Among about 130,000 clones listed, roughly 80% were seen once. CDR3 length equals 15 residues. Per germline, CDR1 SGHRS and CDR2 YFSETQ. V was cut by 1 base and J by 2 bases, with 12 bases left in between. This sample is drawn from a study of cytomegalovirus exposure and HLA in healthy donors. Findings of the study overall: High sensitivity and specificity were reportedly achieved when the classifier diagnosed cytomegalovirus status.

The genes are TRBV5-1 and TRBJ1-1; tentative D call: TRBD1 (5 bases). The clonotype was recovered from a man in his forties or fifties in good health and CMV-seronegative. Sequenced material: PBMCs. The CDR3 protein is CASSLLSQGNTEAFF. DNA for the CDR3: TGCGCCAGCAGCTTGCTTTCTCAGGGCAACACTGAAGCTTTCTTT. Combining the CDR3 with reference TRBV5-1 and TRBJ1-1 gives the whole variable domain KAGVTQTPRYLIKTRGQQVTLSCSPISGHRSVSWYQQTPGQGLQFLFEYFSETQRNKGNFPGRFSGRQFSNSRSEMNVSTLELGDSALYLCASSLLSQGNTEAFFGQGTRLTVV.